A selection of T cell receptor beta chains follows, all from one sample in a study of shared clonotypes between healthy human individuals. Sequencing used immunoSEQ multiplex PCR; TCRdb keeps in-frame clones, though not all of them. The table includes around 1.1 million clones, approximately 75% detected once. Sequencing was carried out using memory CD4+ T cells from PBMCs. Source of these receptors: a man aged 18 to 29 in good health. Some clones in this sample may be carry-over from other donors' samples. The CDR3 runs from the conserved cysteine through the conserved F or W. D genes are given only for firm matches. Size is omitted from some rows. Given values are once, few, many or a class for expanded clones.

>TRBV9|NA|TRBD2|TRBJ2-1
CASSSQAGLTYNEQFF
TGTGCCAGCAGCTCCCAAGCGGGGCTCACCTACAATGAGCAGTTCTTC
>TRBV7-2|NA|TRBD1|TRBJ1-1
CASSRQQGSMTEAFF
TGTGCCAGCAGCCGGCAACAGGGGAGTATGACTGAAGCTTTCTTT
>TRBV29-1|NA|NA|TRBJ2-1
CSVEGASSSYNEQFF
TGCAGCGTTGAAGGAGCAAGTTCCTCCTACAATGAGCAGTTCTTC
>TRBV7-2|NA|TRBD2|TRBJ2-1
CASTPLPGLVYNEQFF
TGTGCCAGCACCCCCCTCCCGGGACTAGTCTACAATGAGCAGTTCTTC
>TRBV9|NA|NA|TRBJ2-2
CASSVDTFDGELFF
TGTGCCAGCAGCGTAGATACTTTTGACGGGGAGCTGTTTTTT
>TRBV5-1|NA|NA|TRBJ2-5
CASSPNWGAFETQYF
TGCGCCAGCAGCCCCAACTGGGGGGCGTTTGAGACCCAGTACTTC
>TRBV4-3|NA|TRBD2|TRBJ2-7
CASSQDRYPSGRGGAEQYF
TGCGCCAGCAGCCAAGATCGTTATCCTAGCGGGAGAGGAGGGGCCGAGCAGTACTTC
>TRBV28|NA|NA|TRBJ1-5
CASSLVGLQHF
TGTGCCAGCAGTTTAGTCGGCCTCCAGCATTTT
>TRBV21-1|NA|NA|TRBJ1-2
CASSKGLAYYGYTF
TGTGCCAGCAGCAAAGGGTTAGCTTACTATGGCTACACCTTC
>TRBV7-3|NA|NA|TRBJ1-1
CASSNPGGRAFF
TGTGCCAGCAGCAACCCGGGGGGTAGAGCTTTCTTT
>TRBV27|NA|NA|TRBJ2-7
CASSYWNSPAYEQYF
TGTGCCAGCAGTTATTGGAACTCGCCGGCCTACGAGCAGTACTTC
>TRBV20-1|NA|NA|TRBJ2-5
CSAMAGETQYF
TGCAGTGCTATGGCGGGAGAGACCCAGTACTTC
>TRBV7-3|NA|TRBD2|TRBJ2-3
CASSIRGGSYDTQYF
TGTGCCAGCAGTATCCGCGGCGGGAGTTATGATACGCAGTATTTT
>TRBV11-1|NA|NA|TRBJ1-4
CASSVYILKLFF
TGTGCCAGCAGCGTCTACATATTGAAACTGTTTTTT
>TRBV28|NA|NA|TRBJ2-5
CASRGGQGIVETQYF
TGTGCCAGCAGAGGAGGGCAGGGGATTGTAGAGACCCAGTACTTC
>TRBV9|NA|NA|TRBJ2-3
CASRGGVGTDTQYF
TGTGCCAGCAGGGGAGGCGTGGGCACAGATACGCAGTATTTT
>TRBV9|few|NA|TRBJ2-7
CASSSSAGASYEQYF
TGTGCCAGCAGCTCCTCAGCGGGTGCCTCCTACGAGCAGTACTTC
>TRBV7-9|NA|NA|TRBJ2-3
CASSYRAPDTQYF
TGTGCCAGCAGCTATCGGGCTCCAGATACGCAGTATTTT
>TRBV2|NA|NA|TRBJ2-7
CASSDAGNLDEQYF
TGTGCCAGCAGCGATGCAGGGAATTTGGACGAGCAGTACTTC
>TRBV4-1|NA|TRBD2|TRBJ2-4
CASSQDIAGVGHIQYF
TGCGCCAGCAGCCAAGACATTGCGGGAGTAGGGCACATTCAGTACTTC
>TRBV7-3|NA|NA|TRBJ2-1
CASSLVGSEEQFF
TGTGCCAGCAGCTTAGTGGGGTCAGAGGAGCAGTTCTTC
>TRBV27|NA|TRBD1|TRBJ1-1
CASHQGQYDTEAFF
TGTGCCAGCCATCAGGGACAGTATGACACTGAAGCTTTCTTT
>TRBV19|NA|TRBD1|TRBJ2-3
CANPPWGTGGADTQYF
TGTGCCAATCCCCCATGGGGGACAGGGGGCGCAGATACGCAGTATTTT
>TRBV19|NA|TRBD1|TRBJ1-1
CASSWGGQSDTEAFF
TGTGCCAGTAGTTGGGGGGGACAGTCCGACACTGAAGCTTTCTTT
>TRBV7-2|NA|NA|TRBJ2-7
CASSLYGFHEQYF
TGTGCCAGCAGCTTATACGGCTTCCACGAGCAGTACTTC
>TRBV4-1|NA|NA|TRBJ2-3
CASSQFRTDTQYF
TGCGCCAGCAGCCAATTCAGGACAGATACGCAGTATTTT
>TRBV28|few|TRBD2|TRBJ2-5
CASSPREWGRAQYF
TGTGCCAGCAGTCCGCGGGAGTGGGGTAGGGCCCAGTACTTC
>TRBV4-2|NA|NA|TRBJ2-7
CASRPYEVGSYEQYF
TGTGCCAGCAGACCCTATGAGGTTGGGTCCTACGAGCAGTACTTC
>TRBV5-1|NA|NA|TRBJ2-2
CASFQQGGTGELFF
TGCGCCAGCTTCCAGCAGGGGGGAACCGGGGAGCTGTTTTTT
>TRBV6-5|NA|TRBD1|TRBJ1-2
CASGDRGYYYGYTF
TGTGCCAGCGGGGACAGGGGGTATTACTATGGCTACACCTTC
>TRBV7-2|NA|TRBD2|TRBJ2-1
CASSLTSGSLNEQFF
TGTGCCAGCAGCTTGACTAGCGGGAGCCTAAATGAGCAGTTCTTC
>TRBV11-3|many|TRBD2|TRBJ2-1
CASSLGFGWASGTNEQFF
TGTGCCAGCAGCTTAGGCTTCGGTTGGGCTAGCGGGACGAATGAGCAGTTCTTC
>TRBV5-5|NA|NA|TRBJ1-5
CASSLRTEHQPQHF
TGTGCCAGCAGCTTAAGGACGGAACATCAGCCCCAGCATTTT
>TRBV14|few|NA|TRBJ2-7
CASSQGRSPPYEQYF
TGTGCCAGCAGCCAAGGTAGATCACCTCCATACGAGCAGTACTTC
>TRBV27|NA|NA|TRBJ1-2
CASSSHGGLINYGYTF
TGTGCCAGCAGTTCTCATGGCGGATTGATTAACTATGGCTACACCTTC
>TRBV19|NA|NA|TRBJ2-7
CASSLGGTGASYEQYF
TGTGCCAGTAGCTTGGGGGGGACAGGAGCATCCTACGAGCAGTACTTC
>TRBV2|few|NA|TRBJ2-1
CASSLERGGQFF
TGTGCCAGCAGTCTTGAGAGAGGGGGGCAGTTCTTC
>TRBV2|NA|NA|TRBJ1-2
CASSRTGLSRGYTF
TGTGCCAGCAGTCGTACAGGGTTATCGCGCGGCTACACCTTC
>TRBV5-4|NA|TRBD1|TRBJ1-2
CASSFTGTGFSGYTF
TGTGCCAGCAGCTTCACCGGGACAGGGTTCTCTGGCTACACCTTC
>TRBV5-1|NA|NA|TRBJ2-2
CASSRSDSDTGELFF
TGCGCCAGCAGCCGATCGGACAGTGACACCGGGGAGCTGTTTTTT
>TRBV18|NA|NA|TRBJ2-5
CASSVGAQETQYF
TGTGCCAGCTCAGTTGGGGCACAAGAGACCCAGTACTTC
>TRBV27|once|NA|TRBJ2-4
CASSTTGVAKNIQYF
TGTGCCAGCAGCACCACGGGGGTTGCCAAAAACATTCAGTACTTC
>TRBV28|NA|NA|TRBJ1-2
CASSPKQQDPYGYTF
TGTGCCAGCAGTCCCAAGCAACAGGATCCCTATGGCTACACCTTC
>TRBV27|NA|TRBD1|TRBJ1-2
CASSLWAGGDGYTF
TGTGCCAGCAGTTTATGGGCAGGGGGAGATGGCTACACCTTC
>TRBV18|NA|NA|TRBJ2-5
CASSPGTEETQYF
TGTGCCAGCTCACCGGGGACCGAAGAGACCCAGTACTTC
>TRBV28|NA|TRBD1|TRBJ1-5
CASSFGGQVYSNQPQHF
TGTGCCAGCAGTTTCGGGGGACAGGTCTATAGCAATCAGCCCCAGCATTTT
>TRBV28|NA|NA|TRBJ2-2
CASSSGGGRTGELFF
TGTGCCAGCAGTTCGGGGGGCGGAAGGACCGGGGAGCTGTTTTTT
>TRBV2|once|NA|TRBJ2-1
CASSLTGPSSNNEQFF
TGTGCCAGCAGCCTAACCGGGCCCTCTTCTAACAATGAGCAGTTCTTC
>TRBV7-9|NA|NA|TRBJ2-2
CASSFGPGVMSTGELFF
TGTGCCAGCAGCTTCGGCCCTGGGGTCATGAGCACCGGGGAGCTGTTTTTT
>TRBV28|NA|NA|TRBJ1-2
CASSPPTYGYTF
TGTGCCAGCAGTCCCCCCACGTATGGCTACACCTTC
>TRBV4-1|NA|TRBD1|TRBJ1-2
CASSPRDRGSGYTF
TGCGCCAGCAGCCCCCGGGACAGGGGTTCAGGCTACACCTTC
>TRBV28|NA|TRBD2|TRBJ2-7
CASSPPGLARSYEQYF
TGTGCCAGCAGTCCACCGGGACTAGCGCGTTCCTACGAGCAGTACTTC
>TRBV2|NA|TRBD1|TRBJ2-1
CASKTDRYNEQFF
TGTGCCAGCAAAACGGACAGGTACAATGAGCAGTTCTTC
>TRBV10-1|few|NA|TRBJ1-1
CASCPRNGCTEAFF
TGCGCCAGCTGCCCCCGGAACGGTTGCACTGAAGCTTTCTTT
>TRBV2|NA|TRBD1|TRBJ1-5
CASSEGQGWGNQPQHF
TGTGCCAGCAGTGAGGGACAGGGTTGGGGCAATCAGCCCCAGCATTTT
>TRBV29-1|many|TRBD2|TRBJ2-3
CSVTLAGAGTDTQYF
TGCAGCGTGACGCTAGCGGGAGCGGGTACAGATACGCAGTATTTT
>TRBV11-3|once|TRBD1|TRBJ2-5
CASSKRTGEMTETQYF
TGTGCCAGCAGCAAAAGGACAGGGGAGATGACCGAGACCCAGTACTTC